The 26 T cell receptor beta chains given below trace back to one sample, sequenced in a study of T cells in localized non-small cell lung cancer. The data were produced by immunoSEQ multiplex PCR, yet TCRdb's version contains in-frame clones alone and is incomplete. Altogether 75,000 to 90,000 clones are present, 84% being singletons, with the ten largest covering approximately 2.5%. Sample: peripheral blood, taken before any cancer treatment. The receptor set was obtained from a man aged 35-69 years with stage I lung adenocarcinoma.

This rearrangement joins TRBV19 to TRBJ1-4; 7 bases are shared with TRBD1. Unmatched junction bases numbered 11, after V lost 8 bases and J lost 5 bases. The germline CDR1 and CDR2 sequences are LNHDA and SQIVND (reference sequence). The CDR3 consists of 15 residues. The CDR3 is CASRLTGQLNEKLFF. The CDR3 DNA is TGTGCCAGTCGTCTAACGGGACAGCTAAATGAAAAACTGTTTTTT.

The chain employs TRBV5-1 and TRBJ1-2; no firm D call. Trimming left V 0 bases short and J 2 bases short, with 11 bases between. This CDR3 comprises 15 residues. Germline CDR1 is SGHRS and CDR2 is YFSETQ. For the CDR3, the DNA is TGCGCCAGCAGCTTGGCCAATTCGGGGAACTATGGCTACACCTTC. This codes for CASSLANSGNYGYTF.

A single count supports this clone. The CDR3 is CASSLEGTSGRYYNEQFF. The DNA for the CDR3 is TGTGCCAGCAGCTTAGAGGGGACTAGCGGGAGGTACTACAATGAGCAGTTCTTC. V usage is TRBV7-2 and J usage is TRBJ2-1, with TRBD2 matching 15 bases. V lost 1 base to trimming and J lost 3 bases; unmatched junction nucleotides: 4. This CDR3 contains 18 residues. The germline CDR1 and CDR2 sequences are SGHTA and FQGNSA.

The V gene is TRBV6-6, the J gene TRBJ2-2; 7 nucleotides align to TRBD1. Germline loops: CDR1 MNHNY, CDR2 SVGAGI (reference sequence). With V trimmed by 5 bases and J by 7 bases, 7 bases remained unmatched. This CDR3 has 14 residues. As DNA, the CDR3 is TGTGCCAGCAGTCGAGGGGGCTTGGGCGGGGAGCTGTTTTTT. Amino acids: CASSRGGLGGELFF.

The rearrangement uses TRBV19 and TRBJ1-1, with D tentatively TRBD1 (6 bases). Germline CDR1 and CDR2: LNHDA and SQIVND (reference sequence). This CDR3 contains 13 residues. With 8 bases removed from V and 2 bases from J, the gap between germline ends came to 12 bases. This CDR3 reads CASGGQRNTEAFF. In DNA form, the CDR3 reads TGTGCCAGTGGCGGACAGCGAAACACTGAAGCTTTCTTT.

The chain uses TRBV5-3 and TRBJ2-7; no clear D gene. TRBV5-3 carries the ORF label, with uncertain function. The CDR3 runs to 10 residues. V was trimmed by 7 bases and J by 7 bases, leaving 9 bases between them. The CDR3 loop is CARSCGEQYF. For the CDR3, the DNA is TGTGCCAGATCGTGTGGGGAGCAGTACTTC.

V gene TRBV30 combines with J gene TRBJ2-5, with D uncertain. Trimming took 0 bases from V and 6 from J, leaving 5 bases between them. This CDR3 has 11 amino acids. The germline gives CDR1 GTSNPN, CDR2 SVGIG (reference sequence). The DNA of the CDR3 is TGTGCCTGGAGTGTCCGGAAGACCCAGTACTTC. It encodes CAWSVRKTQYF. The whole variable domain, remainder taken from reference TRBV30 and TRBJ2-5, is SQTIHQWPATLVQPVGSPLSLECTVEGTSNPNLYWYRQAAGRGLQLLFYSVGIGQISSEVPQNLSASRPQDRQFILSSKKLLLSDSGFYLCAWSVRKTQYFGPGTRLLVL.

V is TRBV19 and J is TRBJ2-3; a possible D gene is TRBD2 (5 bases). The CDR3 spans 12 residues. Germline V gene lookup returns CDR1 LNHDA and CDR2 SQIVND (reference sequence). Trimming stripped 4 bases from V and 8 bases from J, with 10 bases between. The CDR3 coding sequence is TGTGCCAGTAGTAGCAGCGGTGGTACGCAGTATTTT. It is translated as CASSSSGGTQYF.

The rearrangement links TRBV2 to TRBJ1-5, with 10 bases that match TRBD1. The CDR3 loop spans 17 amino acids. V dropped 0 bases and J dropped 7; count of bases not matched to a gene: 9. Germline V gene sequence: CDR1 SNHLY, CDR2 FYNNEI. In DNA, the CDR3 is TGTGCCAGCAGTGAAGCGCTCCCAGGGACAGGGGTACAGCCCCAGCATTTT. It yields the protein CASSEALPGTGVQPQHF.

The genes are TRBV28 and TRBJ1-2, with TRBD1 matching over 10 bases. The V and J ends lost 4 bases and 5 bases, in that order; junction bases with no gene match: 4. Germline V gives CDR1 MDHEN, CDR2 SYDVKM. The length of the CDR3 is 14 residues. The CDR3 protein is CASSWDRGVYGYTF. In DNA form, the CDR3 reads TGTGCCAGCAGTTGGGACAGGGGCGTGTATGGCTACACCTTC.

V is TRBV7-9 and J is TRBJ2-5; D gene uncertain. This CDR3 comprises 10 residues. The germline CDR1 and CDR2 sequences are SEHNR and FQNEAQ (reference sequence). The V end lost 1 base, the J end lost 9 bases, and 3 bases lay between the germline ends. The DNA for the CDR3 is TGTGCCAGCAGCTTAGGCCCCCAGTACTTC. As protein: CASSLGPQYF.

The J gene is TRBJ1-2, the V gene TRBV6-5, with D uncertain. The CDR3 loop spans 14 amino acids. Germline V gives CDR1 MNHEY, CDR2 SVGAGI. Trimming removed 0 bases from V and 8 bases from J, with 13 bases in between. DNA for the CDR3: TGTGCCAGCAGTTACTCTCCAATTGAGAGGGGCTACACCTTC. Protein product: CASSYSPIERGYTF.

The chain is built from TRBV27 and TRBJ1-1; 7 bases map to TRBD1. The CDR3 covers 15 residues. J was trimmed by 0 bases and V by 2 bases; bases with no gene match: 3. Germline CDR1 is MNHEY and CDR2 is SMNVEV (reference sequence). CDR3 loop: CASSLTGVMNTEAFF. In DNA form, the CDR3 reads TGTGCCAGCAGTTTAACAGGGGTCATGAACACTGAAGCTTTCTTT.

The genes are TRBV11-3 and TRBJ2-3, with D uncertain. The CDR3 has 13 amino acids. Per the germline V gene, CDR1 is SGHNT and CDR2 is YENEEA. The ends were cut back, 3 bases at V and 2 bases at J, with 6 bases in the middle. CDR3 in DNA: TGTGCCAGCAGCTTCACCCCCACAGATACGCAGTATTTT. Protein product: CASSFTPTDTQYF.

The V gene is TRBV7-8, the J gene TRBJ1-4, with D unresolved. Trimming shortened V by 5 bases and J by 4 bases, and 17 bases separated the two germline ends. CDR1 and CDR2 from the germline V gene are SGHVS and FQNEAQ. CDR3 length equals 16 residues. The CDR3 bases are TGTGCCAGCAGCCCCGATCAGAAGGGCCTTAATGAAAAACTGTTTTTT. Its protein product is CASSPDQKGLNEKLFF. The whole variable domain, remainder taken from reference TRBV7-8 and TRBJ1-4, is GAGVSQSPRYKVAKRGQDVALRCDPISGHVSLFWYQQALGQGPEFLTYFQNEAQLDKSGLPSDRFFAERPEGSVSTLKIQRTQQEDSAVYLCASSPDQKGLNEKLFFGSGTQLSVL.

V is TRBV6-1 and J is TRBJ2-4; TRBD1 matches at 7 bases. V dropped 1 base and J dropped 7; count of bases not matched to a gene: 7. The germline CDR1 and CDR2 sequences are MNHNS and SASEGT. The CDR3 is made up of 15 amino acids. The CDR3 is CASSEGGTAGNIQYF. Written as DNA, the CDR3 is TGTGCCAGCAGTGAAGGGGGGACAGCTGGGAACATTCAGTACTTC.

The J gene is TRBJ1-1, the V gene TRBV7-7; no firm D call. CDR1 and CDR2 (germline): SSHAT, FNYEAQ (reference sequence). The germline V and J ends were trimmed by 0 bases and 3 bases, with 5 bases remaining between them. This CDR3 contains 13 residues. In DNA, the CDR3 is TGTGCCAGCAGCTTAGCGTGGGACACTGAAGCTTTCTTT. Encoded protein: CASSLAWDTEAFF. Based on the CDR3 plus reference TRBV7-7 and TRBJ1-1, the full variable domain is GAGVSQSPRYKVTKRGQDVTLRCDPISSHATLYWYQQALGQGPEFLTYFNYEAQPDKSGLPSDRFSAERPEGSISTLTIQRTEQRDSAMYRCASSLAWDTEAFFGQGTRLTVV.

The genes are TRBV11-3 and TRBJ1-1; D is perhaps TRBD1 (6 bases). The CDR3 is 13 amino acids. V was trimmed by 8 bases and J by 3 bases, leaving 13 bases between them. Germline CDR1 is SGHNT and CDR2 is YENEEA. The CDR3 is CASQDRAYTEAFF. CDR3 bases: TGTGCCAGCCAGGACAGAGCTTACACTGAAGCTTTCTTT.

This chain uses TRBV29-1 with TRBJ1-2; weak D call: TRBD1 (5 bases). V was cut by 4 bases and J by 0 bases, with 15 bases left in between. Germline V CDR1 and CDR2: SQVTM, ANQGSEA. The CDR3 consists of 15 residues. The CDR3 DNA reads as TGCAGCGTTGGAGTAGTACAGGCGCCTAACTATGGCTACACCTTC. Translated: CSVGVVQAPNYGYTF.

The CDR3 reads CASSLGGTGALNEQFF. CDR3 bases: TGTGCCAGCAGCTTAGGAGGAACGGGGGCCCTCAATGAGCAGTTCTTC. V is TRBV11-2 and J is TRBJ2-1; D may match TRBD1 or TRBD2 (6 bases each). This CDR3 region has 16 residues. The germline V and J ends were trimmed by 1 base and 6 bases, with 16 bases remaining between them. In germline, CDR1 is SGHAT, CDR2 FQNNGV.

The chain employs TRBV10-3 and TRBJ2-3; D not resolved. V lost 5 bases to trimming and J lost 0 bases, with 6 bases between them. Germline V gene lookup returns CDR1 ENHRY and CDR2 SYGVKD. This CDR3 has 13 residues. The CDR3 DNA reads TGTGCCATCAGTTTCGACAGCACAGATACGCAGTATTTT. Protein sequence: CAISFDSTDTQYF.

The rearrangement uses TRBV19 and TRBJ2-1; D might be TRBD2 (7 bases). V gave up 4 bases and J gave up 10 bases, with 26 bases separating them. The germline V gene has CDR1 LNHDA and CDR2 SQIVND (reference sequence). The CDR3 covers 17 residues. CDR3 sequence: CASSTDRLGGGRAEQFF. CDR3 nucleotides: TGTGCCAGTAGTACAGACCGCCTAGGGGGGGGCCGAGCGGAGCAGTTCTTC.

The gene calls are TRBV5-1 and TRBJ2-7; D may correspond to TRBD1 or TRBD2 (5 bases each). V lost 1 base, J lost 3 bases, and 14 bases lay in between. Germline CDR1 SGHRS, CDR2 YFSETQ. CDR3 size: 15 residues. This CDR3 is CASSLPGTEVYEQYF. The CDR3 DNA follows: TGCGCCAGCAGCTTGCCGGGGACGGAGGTCTACGAGCAGTACTTC.

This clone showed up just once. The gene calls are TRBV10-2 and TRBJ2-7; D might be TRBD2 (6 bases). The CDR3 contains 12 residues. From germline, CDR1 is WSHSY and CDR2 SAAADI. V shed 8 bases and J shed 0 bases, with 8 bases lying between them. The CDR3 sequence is CASRDFSYEQYF. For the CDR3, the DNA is TGCGCCAGCCGGGACTTCTCCTACGAGCAGTACTTC.

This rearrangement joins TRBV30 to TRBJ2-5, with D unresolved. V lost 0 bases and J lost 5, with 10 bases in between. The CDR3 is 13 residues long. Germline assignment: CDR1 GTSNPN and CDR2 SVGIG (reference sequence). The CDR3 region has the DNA TGTGCCTGGAGTGTAAAGGATTTGGAGACCCAGTACTTC. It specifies CAWSVKDLETQYF.

CDR3 amino acids: CASSSPSWVEAFF. The CDR3 bases are TGTGCCAGCAGCTCCCCGTCCTGGGTTGAAGCTTTCTTT. The chain combines TRBV7-2 with TRBJ1-1, with unresolved D. Germline-derived CDR1 and CDR2 are SGHTA and FQGNSA. CDR3 length: 13 amino acids. V was trimmed by 4 bases and J by 7 bases, leaving 13 bases between them.